This T cell receptor (beta chain) is drawn from a study of T cell repertoires in cytomegalovirus infection. Overall study results and limits: HLA-C-restricted TCR beta clonotypes specific for CMV led the ex vivo response.

TCRdb reprocessed the reads with MiXCR, giving one entry per CDR3 protein. Altogether 680,000 or so distinct CDR3 sequences are present, around a third being singletons, with the ten largest covering 15% to 20%. About this clonotype: What it binds is unknown.

Germline V gives CDR1 LGHNA, CDR2 YSLEER. Losses at the gene ends were 4 bases for V and 6 bases for J; bases not matched to a gene: 10. This CDR3 has 15 amino acids. The source is a human donor in good health (CMV status not recorded). Some clones in this sample may be carry-over from other donors' samples. The V and J genes are TRBV4-3 and TRBJ2-3; 7 bases align to TRBD1. The input for sequencing was cultured PBMCs, taken from culture after CMV antigen stimulation. For the CDR3, the DNA is TGCGCCAGCAGCCCTCAGGGGGTCCTTAGGGATACGCAGTATTTT. The encoded protein is CASSPQGVLRDTQYF.